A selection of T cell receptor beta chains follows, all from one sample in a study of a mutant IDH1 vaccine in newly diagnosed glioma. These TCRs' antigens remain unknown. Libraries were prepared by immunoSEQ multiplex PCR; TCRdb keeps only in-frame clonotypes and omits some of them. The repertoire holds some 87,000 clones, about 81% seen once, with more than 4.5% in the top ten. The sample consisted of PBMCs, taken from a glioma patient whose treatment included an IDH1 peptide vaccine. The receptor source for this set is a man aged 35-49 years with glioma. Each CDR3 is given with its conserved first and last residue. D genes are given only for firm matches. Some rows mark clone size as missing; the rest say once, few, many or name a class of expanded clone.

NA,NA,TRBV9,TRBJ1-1,CASSARDARNTEAFF,TGTGCCAGCAGCGCGAGGGACGCACGGAACACTGAAGCTTTCTTT
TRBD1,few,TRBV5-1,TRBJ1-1,CASSSTGVEAFF,TGCGCCAGCAGCTCAACAGGGGTTGAAGCTTTCTTT
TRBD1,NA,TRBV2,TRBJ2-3,CASRETGPTDTQYF,TGTGCCAGCAGGGAGACAGGGCCCACAGATACGCAGTATTTT
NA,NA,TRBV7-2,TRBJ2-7,CASSFEFGGLYEQYF,TGTGCCAGCAGCTTTGAGTTTGGGGGGCTGTACGAGCAGTACTTC
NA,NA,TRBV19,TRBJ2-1,CASRGRGNEQFF,TGTGCCAGTAGGGGCAGGGGCAATGAGCAGTTCTTC
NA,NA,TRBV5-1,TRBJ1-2,CASSLTQGKGYGYTF,TGCGCCAGCAGCTTGACCCAAGGGAAGGGGTATGGCTACACCTTC
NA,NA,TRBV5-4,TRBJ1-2,CASSLESGRTYGYTF,TGTGCCAGCAGCTTAGAATCCGGCAGAACCTATGGCTACACCTTC
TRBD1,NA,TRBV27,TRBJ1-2,CASSVPTGLYGYTF,TGTGCCAGCAGTGTCCCGACAGGGCTCTATGGCTACACCTTC
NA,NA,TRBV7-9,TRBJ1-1,CASSLPTGFEAFF,TGTGCCAGCAGCTTGCCGACGGGATTCGAAGCTTTCTTT
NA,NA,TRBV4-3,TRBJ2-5,CASSQEVWGQETQYF,TGCGCCAGCAGCCAAGAGGTCTGGGGGCAAGAGACCCAGTACTTC
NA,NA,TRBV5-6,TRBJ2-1,CASSLAGGPWGGEQFF,TGTGCCAGCAGCTTGGCCGGGGGCCCATGGGGCGGTGAGCAGTTCTTC
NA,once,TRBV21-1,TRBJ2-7,CASNQEGLWTPGTEQYF,TGTGCCAGCAACCAAGAAGGTTTATGGACCCCTGGGACCGAGCAGTACTTC
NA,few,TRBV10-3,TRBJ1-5,CAISESDGSNQPQHF,TGTGCCATCAGTGAGTCGGACGGTAGCAATCAGCCCCAGCATTTT
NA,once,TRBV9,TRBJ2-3,CASSVEPRANTDTQYF,TGTGCCAGCAGCGTAGAACCCCGAGCTAACACAGATACGCAGTATTTT
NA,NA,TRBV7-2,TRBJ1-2,CASSLTRGHYYGYTF,TGTGCCAGCAGCTTAACTCGGGGGCATTACTATGGCTACACCTTC
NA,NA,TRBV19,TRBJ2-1,CASSPRGAIEQFF,TGTGCCAGTAGTCCCCGGGGGGCAATTGAGCAGTTCTTC
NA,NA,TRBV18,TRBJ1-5,CASSPGGSNQPQHF,TGTGCCAGCTCACCGGGGGGAAGCAATCAGCCCCAGCATTTT
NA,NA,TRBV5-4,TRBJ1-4,CASSEGEMGVEKLFF,TGTGCCAGCAGCGAGGGGGAAATGGGAGTTGAAAAACTGTTTTTT
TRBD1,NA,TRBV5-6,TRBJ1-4,CASSLQGGNEKLFF,TGTGCCAGCAGCTTACAGGGGGGGAATGAAAAACTGTTTTTT
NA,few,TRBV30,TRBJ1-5,CAWSRRSQPQHF,TGTGCCTGGAGCCGGAGGAGTCAGCCCCAGCATTTT
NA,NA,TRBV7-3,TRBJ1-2,CASSSSHRTSYGYTF,TGTGCCAGCAGCTCCTCGCACAGGACCTCCTATGGCTACACCTTC
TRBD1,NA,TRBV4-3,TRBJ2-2,CASSHQTGALNTGELFF,TGCGCCAGCAGCCACCAAACAGGGGCCCTCAACACCGGGGAGCTGTTTTTT
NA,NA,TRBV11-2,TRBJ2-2,CASSRVGYTGELFF,TGTGCCAGCAGCCGCGTGGGATACACCGGGGAGCTGTTTTTT
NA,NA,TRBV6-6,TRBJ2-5,CASSYTRRETQYF,TGTGCCAGCAGTTACACCCGGCGGGAGACCCAGTACTTC
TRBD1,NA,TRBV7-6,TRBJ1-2,CASSPGTVTSNYGYTF,TGTGCCAGCAGCCCCGGGACAGTCACCTCTAACTATGGCTACACCTTC
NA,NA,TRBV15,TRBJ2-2,CATSRVLKRRTHDGELFF,TGTGCCACCAGCAGAGTTCTAAAACGAAGGACACATGACGGGGAGCTGTTTTTT
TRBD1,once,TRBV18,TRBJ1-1,CASSPPGLWTGGGTEAFF,TGTGCCAGCTCACCTCCTGGATTGTGGACAGGGGGGGGCACTGAAGCTTTCTTT
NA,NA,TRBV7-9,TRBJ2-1,CASSLLWRADYNEQFF,TGTGCCAGCAGCTTGCTCTGGCGGGCCGACTACAATGAACAGTTCTTC
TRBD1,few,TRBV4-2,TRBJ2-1,CASSQDWTGGNEQFF,TGTGCCAGCAGCCAAGATTGGACAGGGGGCAATGAGCAGTTCTTC
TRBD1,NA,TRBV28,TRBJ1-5,CASWGQGSHQPQHF,TGTGCCAGCTGGGGACAGGGGTCACATCAGCCCCAGCATTTT
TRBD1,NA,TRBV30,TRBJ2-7,CAWSLRTGGTYEQYF,TGTGCCTGGAGTCTTCGGACAGGGGGGACCTACGAGCAGTACTTC
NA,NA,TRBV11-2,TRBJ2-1,CASSLDRGSTDEQFF,TGTGCCAGCAGCTTAGATCGGGGTTCGACAGACGAGCAGTTCTTC
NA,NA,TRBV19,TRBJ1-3,CASTLQGVFGNTIYF,TGTGCCAGTACCCTGCAGGGTGTTTTTGGAAACACCATATATTTT
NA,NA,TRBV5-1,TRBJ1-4,CASSLVAAGGDEKLFF,TGCGCCAGCAGCTTGGTGGCGGCAGGAGGGGATGAAAAACTGTTTTTT
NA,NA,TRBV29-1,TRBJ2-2,CSVSGPTGELFF,TGCAGCGTTTCGGGTCCCACCGGGGAGCTGTTTTTT
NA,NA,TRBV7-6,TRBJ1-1,CASRRTMNTEAFF,TGTGCCAGCAGGAGGACTATGAACACTGAAGCTTTCTTT
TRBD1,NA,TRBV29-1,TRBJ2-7,CSVTTGGAPYEQYF,TGCAGCGTAACAACAGGGGGCGCACCCTACGAGCAGTACTTC
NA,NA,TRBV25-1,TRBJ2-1,CASSELADSYNEQFF,TGTGCCAGCAGTGAATTGGCGGACTCCTACAATGAGCAGTTCTTC
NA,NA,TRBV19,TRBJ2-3,CASSIRESGDTQYF,TGTGCCAGTAGTATCCGGGAGTCCGGAGATACGCAGTATTTT
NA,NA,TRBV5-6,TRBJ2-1,CASSFRYNEQFF,TGTGCCAGCAGCTTCCGATACAATGAGCAGTTCTTC
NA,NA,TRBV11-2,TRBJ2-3,CASSLDRGGTDTQYF,TGTGCCAGCAGCTTAGACAGGGGAGGCACAGATACGCAGTATTTT
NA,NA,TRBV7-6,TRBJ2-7,CASSFPGSEQYF,TGTGCCAGCAGCTTTCCGGGGTCCGAGCAGTACTTC
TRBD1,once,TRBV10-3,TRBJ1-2,CAIWTTGGRGYGYTF,TGTGCCATCTGGACCACAGGGGGCAGGGGCTATGGCTACACCTTC
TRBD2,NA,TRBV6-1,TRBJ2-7,CASSETSGDSYEQYF,TGCGCCAGCAGTGAAACTAGCGGGGATTCCTACGAGCAGTACTTC
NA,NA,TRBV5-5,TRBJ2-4,CASSLIGGKNIQYF,TGTGCCAGCAGCTTGATAGGGGGCAAAAACATTCAGTACTTC
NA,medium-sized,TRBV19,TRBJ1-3,CASRLDRTSGNTIYF,TGTGCCAGTCGGTTAGACAGGACCTCTGGAAACACCATATATTTT
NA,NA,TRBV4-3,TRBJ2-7,CASSQEGGVGYSYEQYF,TGCGCCAGCAGCCAAGAAGGGGGTGTGGGTTACTCCTACGAGCAGTACTTC
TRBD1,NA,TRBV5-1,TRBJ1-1,CASSPNILRGQEAFF,TGCGCCAGCAGCCCGAATATATTAAGGGGACAGGAAGCTTTCTTT
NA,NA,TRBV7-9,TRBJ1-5,CASSPGGGQPQHF,TGTGCCAGCAGCCCCGGGGGGGGCCAGCCCCAGCATTTT
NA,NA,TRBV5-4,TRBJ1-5,CASSLGDGNQPQHF,TGTGCCAGCAGCTTGGGGGACGGCAATCAGCCCCAGCATTTT
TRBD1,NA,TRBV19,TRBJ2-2,CASSTQDRVSTGELFF,TGTGCCAGTAGTACTCAAGACAGGGTTTCGACCGGGGAGCTGTTTTTT
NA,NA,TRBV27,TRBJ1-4,CASSPRRQTNEKLFF,TGTGCCAGCAGTCCCCGCCGCCAAACTAATGAAAAACTGTTTTTT
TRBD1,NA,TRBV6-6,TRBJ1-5,CASTGQYSNQPQHF,TGTGCCAGCACGGGACAGTATAGCAATCAGCCCCAGCATTTT
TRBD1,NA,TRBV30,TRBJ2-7,CACTRQGSSYEQYF,TGTGCCTGCACCCGACAGGGGAGCTCCTACGAGCAGTACTTC
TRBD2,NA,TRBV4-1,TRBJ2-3,CASSLSRGGSDTQYF,TGCGCCAGCAGCCTTTCACGGGGGGGCTCAGATACGCAGTATTTT
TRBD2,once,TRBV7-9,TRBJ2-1,CASSFLAGATYNEQFF,TGTGCCAGCAGCTTCCTAGCGGGAGCAACCTACAATGAGCAGTTCTTC
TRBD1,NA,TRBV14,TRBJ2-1,CASSQEEGQGFLPSYNEQFF,TGTGCCAGCAGCCAAGAGGAGGGACAGGGATTTTTGCCGTCCTACAATGAGCAGTTCTTC
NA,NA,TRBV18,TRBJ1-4,CASSPGFNEKLFF,TGTGCCAGCTCACCGGGATTTAATGAAAAACTGTTTTTT